The 13 T cell receptor beta chains presented below share a single source sample, sequenced in a study of blood T cells in healthy people across ages. Alongside a J-beta primer mix, a sample-barcoded 5' primer served in a second PCR lasting roughly 7 to 12 cycles. TCRdb reanalysed the 5' RACE reads using MiXCR and keeps one entry per CDR3 protein. Of around 900,000 distinct CDR3 sequences listed, roughly 47% are singletons. Sequencing was performed on blood. The receptors were sampled from an older woman in good health.

This chain joins TRBV29-1 and TRBJ2-1; 7 bases agree with TRBD2. The germline V gene has CDR1 SQVTM and CDR2 ANQGSEA. The CDR3 is 14 residues long. The junction had 15 bases not matched to a gene; V was cut back by 8 bases and J by 8 bases. The CDR3 nucleotides are TGCAGCCCTACCCTGACTAGCAGGTTGGATGAGCAGTTCTTC. Translated, it gives CSPTLTSRLDEQFF.

The genes are TRBV27 and TRBJ2-7, with 12 bases lining up with TRBD2. There are 18 residues in the CDR3. Looked up from germline, CDR1 is MNHEY and CDR2 is SMNVEV (reference sequence). V was clipped by 6 bases and J by 2 bases; unmatched bases: 14. The CDR3 nucleotides read TGTGCCAGCAGACGCTCCTCGGGACTAGCGGGCCTGACCTACGAGCAGTACTTC. Protein: CASRRSSGLAGLTYEQYF.

This clonotype turned up a few times. The chain joins TRBV4-3 to TRBJ2-7; 7 bases are a match to TRBD2. The J segment lost 4 bases and the V segment lost 0 bases, leaving 15 bases of the junction unmatched. The length of the CDR3 is 18 residues. Germline V CDR1 and CDR2: LGHNA, YSLEER. This CDR3 reads CASSQDINRGLMQYEQYF. The CDR3 nucleotides are TGCGCCAGCAGCCAAGATATTAATAGGGGACTAATGCAATACGAGCAGTACTTC.

The gene calls are TRBV7-2 and TRBJ2-2; D is undetermined. V was pared by 3 bases and J by 5 bases, with 16 bases between. The germline V gene has CDR1 SGHTA and CDR2 FQGNSA. The CDR3 covers 16 residues. CDR3 nucleotide sequence: TGTGCCAGCAGCTTGCGGACGGACCTGAGGACCGGGGAGCTGTTTTTT. Protein sequence: CASSLRTDLRTGELFF.

V and J are TRBV12-3 or TRBV12-4 and TRBJ2-7; 7 nucleotides line up with TRBD2. The CDR3 runs 16 residues. J gave up 2 bases and V 7 bases, and 14 bases lay outside the gene matches. The CDR3 DNA follows: TGTGCCAGCATAGGACGGGCGGGACTACCTACCTACGAGCAGTACTTC. This translates into CASIGRAGLPTYEQYF.

This clonotype was seen more than once but under ten times. The rearrangement joins TRBV12-3 or TRBV12-4 to TRBJ2-5, with 9 bases matching TRBD1. This CDR3 spans 15 amino acids. J lost 0 bases, V lost 5 bases, and 4 bases had no gene match. The CDR3 bases are TGTGCCAGCAGTACCGGGACAGGGTACCAAGAGACCCAGTACTTC. Translated: CASSTGTGYQETQYF.

V and J are TRBV7-9 and TRBJ2-5; 7 bases match TRBD2. Trimming removed 2 bases from V and 8 bases from J; junction bases left unmatched: 11. Looked up from germline, CDR1 is SEHNR and CDR2 is FQNEAQ (reference sequence). The CDR3 has 15 residues. The CDR3 DNA follows: TGTGCCAGCAGCTTAATTAGCGGGCTGGAAGGAACCCAGTACTTC. It is translated as CASSLISGLEGTQYF.

This clonotype turned up a few times. The chain uses TRBV6-6 and TRBJ2-7, with D maybe TRBD2 (5 bases). The J call may not be correct, given that the DNA end is closer to TRBJ2-5. The CDR3 covers 14 residues. CDR1 MNHNY and CDR2 SVGAGI come from the germline V gene (reference sequence). The CDR3 DNA is TGTGCCAGCAGCCTCCTGGGGAGTCGGGAGACCCAGTACTTC. It codes for CASSLLGSRETQYF.

The V and J genes are TRBV20-1 and TRBJ2-1; 8 bases match TRBD2. The V segment lost 6 bases and the J segment 7 bases; nucleotides outside the gene matches: 8. Germline-derived CDR1 and CDR2 are DFQATT and SNEGSKA (reference sequence). The CDR3 totals 13 residues. DNA of the CDR3: TGCAGTGCCCGCCCAGCGGGGGTGAATGAGCAGTTCTTC. Protein: CSARPAGVNEQFF.

The V gene is TRBV2, the J gene TRBJ2-3; D is undetermined. Germline CDR1 is SNHLY and CDR2 is FYNNEI. Trimming left V 10 bases short and J 7 bases short, with 12 bases between. This CDR3 region has 11 residues. The CDR3 region is CATDFVNTQYF. The CDR3 DNA reads as TGTGCCACTGACTTCGTCAATACGCAGTATTTT.

The rearrangement links TRBV29-1 to TRBJ2-3, with 8 bases aligning to TRBD2. The CDR3 has 14 amino acids. Germline V gene lookup returns CDR1 SQVTM and CDR2 ANQGSEA. The J segment lost 0 bases and the V segment lost 4 bases, leaving 3 bases of the junction unmatched. CDR3 DNA: TGCAGCGTTGGACGGGAGGGTAGCACAGATACGCAGTATTTT. Translating gives CSVGREGSTDTQYF.

The chain joins TRBV5-1 to TRBJ2-2; D uncertain. Germline V gene lookup returns CDR1 SGHRS and CDR2 YFSETQ. V was trimmed by 4 bases and J by 4 bases, leaving 14 bases between them. The CDR3 has 15 residues. The DNA of the CDR3 is TGCGCCAGCAGCCCAATAGAAGCGAGCACCGGGGAGCTGTTTTTT. Protein sequence: CASSPIEASTGELFF.

To note about this clonotype: A much larger clone lies a single base off, so this may be a read error. V usage is TRBV20-1 and J usage is TRBJ2-7, with D perhaps TRBD1 or TRBD2 (5 bases each). V was pared by 5 bases and J by 5 bases, with 22 bases between. The CDR3 contains 15 residues. Germline V gene lookup returns CDR1 DFQATT and CDR2 SNEGSKA (reference sequence). The DNA for the CDR3 is TGCAGTGCTCCCTCTTTACGGGGCACACCCCACGAGCAGTACTTC. Its translation: CSAPSLRGTPHEQYF.